This TCR beta chain comes out of a study of blood T cell repertoires in COVID-19. Background on the study: T cells, B-cell-depleted T cells, or PBMCs provided the cDNA or gDNA that served as material.

In the authors' methods: Estimation of nucleated cell counts was performed using reference gene primer amplification. Here immunoSEQ multiplex PCR was the method, and the copy in TCRdb shows in-frame clones only, minus some. V, J and clone size are those of that table, while D and trimming were read from the DNA. The sample lists roughly 31,000 clones; roughly nine tenths were seen once. The TCR comes from a human donor with active COVID-19. The donor label of this sample is uncertain. Sequenced material: peripheral blood.

The CDR3 loop reads CASSPGRADGSPLHF. DNA of the CDR3: TGTGCCAGCTCACCGGGCAGGGCGGATGGTTCACCCCTCCACTTT. This chain joins TRBV18 and TRBJ1-6; D is perhaps TRBD1 (5 bases). The CDR3 is 15 residues long. CDR1 KGHSH and CDR2 LQKENI come from the germline V gene. V was pared by 3 bases and J by 9 bases, with 15 bases between.